The 18 T cell receptor beta chains in this list originate from one sample, sequenced in a study of shared clonotypes between healthy human individuals. Libraries were prepared by immunoSEQ multiplex PCR; TCRdb keeps only in-frame clonotypes and omits some of them. Among roughly 1,500,000 clones listed, approximately 98% were seen once. Material for sequencing was naive CD4+ T cells sorted from blood. Subset denoted: CD45RA+ positively selected. The receptors shown here come from a man under 40 in good health.

This clone appeared a single time. This chain joins TRBV5-1 and TRBJ1-3; D unresolved. Between the trimmed V and J ends, which lost 5 bases and 0 bases, there was a span of 12 bases. The CDR3 is 15 amino acids. The germline CDR1 and CDR2 sequences are SGHRS and YFSETQ. This chain's CDR3 is CASRGTASSGNTIYF. CDR3 nucleotide sequence: TGCGCCAGCAGGGGTACAGCGAGCTCTGGAAACACCATATATTTT.

In this sample, this clone turned up once. The chain carries TRBV9 and TRBJ2-3; D is perhaps TRBD1 or TRBD2 (6 bases each). Germline CDR1 SGDLS, CDR2 YYNGEE. Trimming removed 2 bases at V and 6 bases at J, with 16 bases between. This CDR3 region has 15 residues. The CDR3 coding sequence is TGTGCCAGCAGCGTCCAGGGGCTAGGGAGGGATACGCAGTATTTT. The encoded protein is CASSVQGLGRDTQYF.

The CDR3, as DNA: TGTGCCAGCAGTGCCAGGACAGGGAACAATGAGCAGTTCTTC. Protein product: CASSARTGNNEQFF. The chain recombines TRBV6-5 with TRBJ2-1; 8 positions agree with TRBD1. V lost 5 bases, J lost 5 bases, and 5 bases stayed unmatched. The length of the CDR3 is 14 residues. Germline CDR1 MNHEY, CDR2 SVGAGI.

The rearrangement uses TRBV7-9 and TRBJ2-2, with D uncertain. The CDR3 consists of 16 residues. Germline CDR1 SEHNR, CDR2 FQNEAQ (reference sequence). The germline V and J ends were trimmed by 1 base and 4 bases, with 13 bases remaining between them. CDR3: CASSLGSGSTTGELFF. CDR3 in DNA: TGTGCCAGCAGCTTAGGCTCAGGCTCTACCACCGGGGAGCTGTTTTTT.

The J gene is TRBJ2-2, the V gene TRBV9; 8 bases agree with TRBD1. Germline values: CDR1 SGDLS, CDR2 YYNGEE. Trimming cost V 0 bases and J 1 base; bases outside gene matches: 5. The CDR3 runs to 17 residues. The CDR3: CASSVGPGTGNTGELFF. The CDR3 nucleotides read TGTGCCAGCAGCGTAGGTCCCGGGACAGGGAACACCGGGGAGCTGTTTTTT.

The CDR3 is CASSLEGSEKLFF. CDR3 sequence (DNA): TGTGCCAGCAGCTTAGAGGGATCTGAAAAACTGTTTTTT. The rearrangement joins TRBV7-6 to TRBJ1-4; D is undetermined. Trimming took 1 base from V and 7 from J, leaving 7 bases between them. Germline CDR1 is SGHVS and CDR2 is FNYEAQ. The CDR3 totals 13 residues.

The chain couples TRBV6-1 to TRBJ2-1; 9 positions agree with TRBD2. CDR3 length: 15 residues. V shed 6 bases and J 4 bases; nucleotides not matched to a gene: 7. Germline-derived CDR1 and CDR2 are MNHNS and SASEGT. CDR3 DNA sequence: TGTGCCAGCAGCCTAGCGGGAAAAACATACAATGAGCAGTTCTTC. Translating gives CASSLAGKTYNEQFF.

The chain combines TRBV5-4 with TRBJ2-1; D call uncertain. The V gene lost 2 bases and the J gene lost 6 bases, with 9 bases spanning the gap. The CDR3 length is 13 residues. CDR1 and CDR2 (germline): SGHNT, YYREEE (reference sequence). CDR3 in DNA: TGTGCCAGCAGCTTTGACCGTCCCAATGAGCAGTTCTTC. This codes for CASSFDRPNEQFF.

J is TRBJ2-2 and V is TRBV5-1, with TRBD1 matching 7 bases. The V segment lost 4 bases and the J segment 2 bases; nucleotides outside the gene matches: 14. This CDR3 has 18 residues. CDR1 is SGHRS, CDR2 YFSETQ, per germline. CDR3 sequence (DNA): TGCGCCAGCAGCAGATCGGGACGGACAGGTATTAACACCGGGGAGCTGTTTTTT. Protein product: CASSRSGRTGINTGELFF.

The chain links TRBV18 to TRBJ2-1; 12 positions agree with TRBD2. Germline values: CDR1 KGHSH, CDR2 LQKENI. The CDR3 extends over 14 amino acids. The ends lost 4 bases at V and 8 bases at J; junction bases unmatched: 3. CDR3 nucleotide sequence: TGTGCCAGCTCACGAGCTAGCGGGAGGGATGAGCAGTTCTTC. Protein sequence: CASSRASGRDEQFF. The full variable domain, with the rest looked up from reference TRBV18 and TRBJ2-1, is NAGVMQNPRHLVRRRGQEARLRCSPMKGHSHVYWYRQLPEEGLKFMVYLQKENIIDESGMPKERFSAEFPKEGPSILRIQQVVRGDSAAYFCASSRASGRDEQFFGPGTRLTVL.

Worth noting for this clone: Within the sample, other DNA sequences also encode this same CDR3. The V call is TRBV9, the J call TRBJ2-3; 10 bases align to TRBD2. CDR1 and CDR2 (germline): SGDLS, YYNGEE. The CDR3 has 16 amino acids. Trimming removed 0 bases from V and 0 bases from J; junction bases left unmatched: 1. CDR3 bases: TGTGCCAGCAGCGTAGGGACTAGCGGTAGCACAGATACGCAGTATTTT. Protein: CASSVGTSGSTDTQYF. Using reference TRBV9 and TRBJ2-3 for the parts outside the CDR3, the full variable domain is DSGVTQTPKHLITATGQRVTLRCSPRSGDLSVYWYQQSLDQGLQFLIQYYNGEERAKGNILERFSAQQFPDLHSELNLSSLELGDSALYFCASSVGTSGSTDTQYFGPGTRLTVL.

Worth noting for this clone: This CDR3 is also generated by other DNA sequences in the sample. The V and J genes are TRBV7-3 and TRBJ2-1; D not certain. Germline V gives CDR1 SGHTA, CDR2 FQGTGA. V was shortened by 3 bases and J by 9 bases, with 12 bases between the two germline ends. The length of the CDR3 is 13 residues. The CDR3 protein is CASSLSAGGEQFF. The DNA of the CDR3 is TGTGCCAGCAGCTTGTCCGCAGGCGGTGAGCAGTTCTTC. Supplemented by reference TRBV7-3 and TRBJ2-1, the full variable domain reads GAGVSQTPSNKVTEKGKYVELRCDPISGHTALYWYRQSLGQGPEFLIYFQGTGAADDSGLPNDRFFAVRPEGSVSTLKIQRTERGDSAVYLCASSLSAGGEQFFGPGTRLTVL.

The genes are TRBV28 and TRBJ1-1, with 9 bases fitting TRBD1. Per germline, CDR1 MDHEN and CDR2 SYDVKM. This CDR3 contains 15 residues. V lost 4 bases to trimming and J lost 1 base; unmatched junction nucleotides: 4. In DNA form, the CDR3 reads TGTGCCAGCAGTTATTCGGGACAGGGGAACACTGAAGCTTTCTTT. This gives the protein CASSYSGQGNTEAFF.

This chain joins TRBV7-2 and TRBJ2-1; 7 bases agree with TRBD1. Germline V CDR1 and CDR2: SGHTA, FQGNSA. The CDR3 consists of 14 residues. V trimming: 2 bases; J trimming: 7 bases; junction bases outside the gene matches: 5. The CDR3 spells CASSLIGQANEQFF. CDR3 sequence (DNA): TGTGCCAGCAGCTTAATCGGACAGGCGAATGAGCAGTTCTTC.

This chain uses TRBV5-1 with TRBJ2-3; the match to TRBD1 covers 9 bases. CDR3 length equals 16 residues. Germline CDR1 is SGHRS and CDR2 is YFSETQ. V trimming: 0 bases; J trimming: 4 bases; junction bases outside the gene matches: 6. In nucleotides, the CDR3 is TGCGCCAGCAGCTTGGACGGGACAGGGACTCCAGATACGCAGTATTTT. This codes for CASSLDGTGTPDTQYF.

The gene calls are TRBV7-9 and TRBJ1-3; no definite D call. V lost 9 bases to trimming and J lost 0 bases, with 6 bases between them. CDR1 and CDR2 (germline): SEHNR, FQNEAQ (reference sequence). The CDR3 runs to 12 residues. The CDR3 sequence is CASLLSGNTIYF. The CDR3, as DNA: TGTGCCAGTCTCCTCTCTGGAAACACCATATATTTT.

The gene calls are TRBV5-1 and TRBJ1-1; the D is unclear. Germline CDR1 and CDR2: SGHRS and YFSETQ. V lost 5 bases to trimming and J lost 0 bases, with 14 bases between them. This CDR3 is built from 15 residues. CDR3 loop: CASSSTRGLNTEAFF. The CDR3 coding sequence is TGCGCCAGCAGTTCTACCAGAGGACTGAACACTGAAGCTTTCTTT.

V usage is TRBV30 and J usage is TRBJ2-1, with TRBD1 identical over 11 bases. Trimming cost V 6 bases and J 5 bases; bases outside gene matches: 9. CDR3 length: 15 residues. Germline loops: CDR1 GTSNPN, CDR2 SVGIG (reference sequence). The CDR3 loop reads CACKLGQGANNEQFF. In DNA form, the CDR3 reads TGTGCCTGCAAATTAGGACAGGGGGCGAACAATGAGCAGTTCTTC.